This TCR beta chain derives from a study of CXCR3-negative and CXCR3-positive naive CD8 T cells. General study results and limits: TRB CDR3s of CXCR3-positive naive cells were more hydrophobic than those of CXCR3-negative naive cells. Within a donor, both naive subsets shared TRBV-TRBJ usage, unlike memory cells. Naive subsets displayed similar surface CD5, and TCR strength was inferred from TRB CDR3 properties.

This CDR3 has 17 residues. CDR1 is SEHNR and CDR2 is FQNEAQ in the germline V gene (reference sequence). CD45RO-CCR7+CD27+CD95- characterized naive CD8+ T cells. Regarding this clonotype: Its antigen is still unknown.

The method, 5' RACE with UMI labels, was used to prepare the TRB cDNA libraries. Using the 5' RACE reads, TCRdb records one entry per CDR3 protein without DNA. The listing records some 120,000 distinct CDR3 sequences. Sequenced sample: naive CXCR3+ CD8+ T cells from blood. Subset given: CD45RO-CCR7+CD27+CD95- naive CD8+ T cells expressing CXCR3 (TNR3+). The chain couples TRBV7-9 to TRBJ2-1; with no DNA, the TCRdb D assignment of TRBD1 cannot be verified. The source is a human donor in good health. Some clones in this sample may be carry-over from other donors' samples. The CDR3 here is CASSKGQVGLGYNEQFF.